The 3 T cell receptor beta chains presented below share a single source sample, sequenced in a study of beta chain features in type 1 diabetes. The authors reverse transcribed all of the isolated RNA, so sequencing captured expressed TCRB transcripts. This table comes from immunoSEQ multiplex PCR, and its TCRdb copy is limited to in-frame clones, with some not included. Of 620,000 or so clones in the sample, 15% to 19% were seen once. The sequenced sample was naive CD4+ T cells from blood. These receptors came from a man aged 18 to 29 in good health.

The chain has TRBV9 and TRBJ2-5, with 7 bases lining up with TRBD1. Per the germline V gene, CDR1 is SGDLS and CDR2 is YYNGEE. CDR3 length equals 14 residues. V gave up 6 bases and J gave up 1 base; unmatched junction bases: 6. The CDR3 loop is CASTRGQTQETQYF. CDR3 nucleotides: TGTGCCAGCACCCGGGGACAGACCCAAGAGACCCAGTACTTC.

J is TRBJ1-5 and V is TRBV6-5; D call uncertain. The V end lost 5 bases, the J end lost 3 bases, and 14 bases lay between the germline ends. Germline V gene data show CDR1 as MNHEY and CDR2 as SVGAGI. The CDR3 is 15 residues long. The CDR3 nucleotides read TGTGCCAGCAGTAAGGGAGATACCGCCAATCAGCCCCAGCATTTT. It yields the protein CASSKGDTANQPQHF.

This chain joins TRBV10-3 and TRBJ2-5; tentative D call: TRBD1 (5 bases). CDR3 length equals 16 residues. Germline V gene sequence: CDR1 ENHRY, CDR2 SYGVKD. Trimming left V 0 bases short and J 1 base short, with 12 bases between. The CDR3 loop is CAISESIGAGQETQYF. Written as DNA, the CDR3 is TGTGCCATCAGTGAGTCGATAGGGGCCGGCCAAGAGACCCAGTACTTC.